One TCR beta chain is described in this entry. Its target is unknown. TCRdb analysed the 5' RACE reads with MiXCR anew, one entry per CDR3 protein. The table has roughly 710,000 distinct CDR3 sequences, 5.5% to 7.5% seen once. The data stem from a study of identical twins. The study, taken as a whole, reports: High-abundance cord blood beta clonotypes had fewer insertions; memory repertoires showed none.

The sequence derives from a man in his late teens or twenties in good health. The specimen was naive T cells sorted from blood.

CDR3 in amino acids: CASSLFGTGVTQETQYF. DNA of the CDR3: TGTGCCAGCAGCTTATTTGGGACAGGGGTAACACAAGAGACCCAGTACTTC. V and J are TRBV7-9 and TRBJ2-5; 10 nucleotides align to TRBD1. CDR3 length: 17 residues. Looked up from germline, CDR1 is SEHNR and CDR2 is FQNEAQ (reference sequence). J lost 2 bases, V lost 2 bases, and 8 bases had no gene match.